This T cell receptor (beta chain) comes out of a study of human T cells and chemical hapten exposure. Across the whole study: Per-sample TCR yield variation was attributed mainly to small pooled library volume differences.

This clonotype was seen a handful of times. The sample's time point: patch test 1, 2 weeks after DPC sensitization. This sample's treatment: therapeutic diphenylcyclopropenone sensitization with weekly scalp DPC. TCRdb passed the RACE reads through MiXCR, listing each CDR3 protein once. The sample has 350,000 or so distinct CDR3 sequences; under 9% are singletons. Germline V gives CDR1 SGHRS, CDR2 YFSETQ. Between the trimmed V and J ends, which lost 4 bases and 8 bases, there was a span of 13 bases. CDR3 length: 14 amino acids. This specimen consisted of whole blood, obtained in connection with sensitization to the hapten diphenylcyclopropenone (DPC). The chain is built from TRBV5-1 and TRBJ1-6; D might be TRBD1 (6 bases). The sequence was obtained from a woman younger than 35 with alopecia areata. Some clones in this sample may be carry-over from other donors' samples. CDR3 DNA sequence: TGCGCCAGCAGCCCCGGGGGGGGCGATTCACCCCTCCACTTT. It specifies CASSPGGGDSPLHF.